Each of the 21 T cell receptor beta chains below was sequenced from the same sample in a study of T cell repertoires in cytomegalovirus infection. TCRdb redid the calling of the reads with MiXCR, one entry per CDR3 protein. The profile shows hundreds of thousands of distinct CDR3 sequences, 17% of them singletons. Input material: PBMCs. The receptors here all came from a human donor in good health (CMV status not recorded). Some clones in this sample may be carry-over from other donors' samples.

This clonotype occurred a few times. J is TRBJ1-6 and V is TRBV7-2; 10 nucleotides line up with TRBD1. Germline V gene sequence: CDR1 SGHTA, CDR2 FQGNSA. The CDR3 is made up of 15 amino acids. Trimming cost V 5 bases and J 7 bases; bases outside gene matches: 5. CDR3 amino acids: CASSEMGQGNSPLHF. Written as DNA, the CDR3 is TGTGCCAGCAGCGAGATGGGACAGGGGAATTCACCCCTCCACTTT.

This chain connects TRBV28 to TRBJ2-5; 8 positions match TRBD2. After removal of 3 bases from V and 0 bases from J, the junction contained 6 bases not matched to a gene. CDR3 length: 16 residues. Germline lookup yields CDR1 MDHEN and CDR2 SYDVKM. The CDR3 spells CASSLILAANQETQYF. In nucleotides, the CDR3 is TGTGCCAGCAGTTTGATACTAGCGGCTAACCAAGAGACCCAGTACTTC. Looking up the rest from reference TRBV28 and TRBJ2-5 gives the full variable domain: DVKVTQSSRYLVKRTGEKVFLECVQDMDHENMFWYRQDPGLGLRLIYFSYDVKMKEKGDIPEGYSVSREKKERFSLILESASTNQTSMYLCASSLILAANQETQYFGPGTRLLVL.

The sample holds many counts of this clonotype. One end of the junction fails to match germline, which may point to a read error. The chain employs TRBV5-1 and TRBJ2-3; maybe TRBD1 (6 bases). This CDR3 comprises 15 residues. Germline values: CDR1 SGHRS, CDR2 YFSETQ. The CDR3 nucleotides are TGTGCCAGCAGCTTAGGTGACAGGAGCACAGATACGCAGTATTTT. Amino acids: CASSLGDRSTDTQYF.

This clonotype was recorded many times. V and J are TRBV7-6 and TRBJ2-2, with D perhaps matching TRBD1 (5 bases). V was cut by 0 bases and J by 3 bases, with 5 bases left in between. Looked up from germline, CDR1 is SGHVS and CDR2 is FNYEAQ. This CDR3 has 14 amino acids. CDR3 region: CASSLAGDTGELFF. For the CDR3, the DNA is TGTGCCAGCAGCTTAGCAGGGGACACCGGGGAGCTGTTTTTT.

As to this clonotype: This may be a read error, as it is one base from a much larger clone. The V gene is TRBV6-2 or TRBV6-3, the J gene TRBJ2-1; no firm D call. Germline V lookup: CDR1 MNHEY, CDR2 SVGEGT. The CDR3 runs 11 residues. The CDR3 is CVSSYVAEQFF. The CDR3 DNA follows: TGTGTCAGCAGTTATGTGGCTGAGCAGTTCTTC.

In its sample, this clonotype was seen many times. The genes are TRBV7-9 and TRBJ2-2; D ambiguous. The V end lost 7 bases, the J end lost 9 bases, and 12 bases lay between the germline ends. The CDR3 runs to 12 residues. Germline V gene sequence: CDR1 SEHNR, CDR2 FQNEAQ (reference sequence). The CDR3 DNA sequence: TGTGCCAGCACCCGAGGCCTAAGGGAGCTGTTTTTT. Encoded protein: CASTRGLRELFF.

This rearrangement joins TRBV4-1 to TRBJ2-7; weak D call: TRBD1 (5 bases). The V and J ends lost 2 bases and 0 bases respectively, with 11 bases between them. This CDR3 region has 15 residues. Germline-derived CDR1 and CDR2 are MGHRA and YSYEKL. CDR3 DNA: TGCGCCAGCAGCCAACTTTTGACAGCCTCCTACGAGCAGTACTTC. It specifies CASSQLLTASYEQYF.

Here the CDR3 reads CASSVGGLNQPQHF. Written as DNA, the CDR3 is TGTGCCAGCTCCGTGGGGGGGCTCAATCAGCCCCAGCATTTT. V gene TRBV25-1 combines with J gene TRBJ1-5; D is possibly TRBD1 (6 bases). Germline-derived CDR1 and CDR2 are MGHDK and SYGVNS. V lost 8 bases, J lost 3 bases, and 14 bases lay in between. This CDR3 is built from 14 residues.

The gene calls are TRBV20-1 and TRBJ1-1; 10 nucleotides line up with TRBD1. In germline, CDR1 is DFQATT, CDR2 SNEGSKA (reference sequence). CDR3 length: 14 amino acids. V was pared by 6 bases and J by 7 bases, with 11 bases of the junction left unmatched. The DNA for the CDR3 is TGCAGTGCCCTTCCGGGACAGGGGCATAATGAAGCTTTCTTT. Translated, it gives CSALPGQGHNEAFF.

This clonotype was counted a few times. The V call is TRBV6-6, the J call TRBJ2-7; the D is unclear. With 7 bases removed from V and 3 bases from J, the gap between germline ends came to 19 bases. The CDR3 length is 15 residues. Per germline, CDR1 MNHNY and CDR2 SVGAGI (reference sequence). The CDR3: CASMSGIPFGYEQYF. The CDR3 DNA follows: TGTGCCAGCATGTCCGGAATACCTTTCGGCTACGAGCAGTACTTC.

The chain has TRBV20-1 and TRBJ1-6; D may be TRBD1 (5 bases). CDR1 and CDR2 (germline): DFQATT, SNEGSKA (reference sequence). The CDR3 has 16 amino acids. Trimming removed 0 bases from V and 7 bases from J, with 16 bases in between. CDR3 loop: CSARDFSRDGNSPLHF. CDR3 nucleotide sequence: TGCAGTGCTAGAGATTTCTCCCGGGACGGGAATTCACCCCTCCACTTT.

This clonotype was seen repeatedly, ten times or more. The J gene is TRBJ1-1, the V gene TRBV6-1; 9 bases line up with TRBD1. V was pared by 1 base and J by 5 bases, with 5 bases of the junction left unmatched. This CDR3 comprises 15 residues. Germline V gives CDR1 MNHNS, CDR2 SASEGT. CDR3 sequence (DNA): TGTGCCAGCAGTGAAGTTAACAGGGGGCCGACTGAAGCTTTCTTT. Its protein is CASSEVNRGPTEAFF.

This clonotype showed up just a few times. The chain carries TRBV25-1 and TRBJ2-3, with a possible D match to TRBD1 (5 bases). CDR1 is MGHDK, CDR2 SYGVNS, per germline. Trimming removed 5 bases at V and 0 bases at J, with 9 bases between. This CDR3 has 14 amino acids. The CDR3 sequence: CASSTQVSTDTQYF. CDR3 coding DNA: TGTGCCAGCAGTACACAGGTTAGCACAGATACGCAGTATTTT.

This clonotype showed up many times. The chain carries TRBV7-9 and TRBJ2-5; no clear D. The CDR3 spans 17 residues. Trimming cost V 3 bases and J 2 bases, with 19 bases left between them. Germline V gene lookup returns CDR1 SEHNR and CDR2 FQNEAQ (reference sequence). As DNA, the CDR3 is TGTGCCAGCAGCTTTTCCCCCCCGGGCAGACGTCAAGAGACCCAGTACTTC. Its translation: CASSFSPPGRRQETQYF.

This clonotype was detected a few times. This chain connects TRBV3-1 to TRBJ1-1; D not certain. The CDR3 contains 15 residues. Trimming shortened V by 2 bases and J by 2 bases, and 12 bases separated the two germline ends. Germline lookup yields CDR1 LGHDT and CDR2 YNNKEL (reference sequence). CDR3 amino acids: CASSQSVSGNTEAFF. For the CDR3, the DNA is TGTGCCAGCAGCCAATCGGTGTCGGGAAACACTGAAGCTTTCTTT.

This clonotype was counted at least ten times. This chain joins TRBV6-2 or TRBV6-3 and TRBJ1-2; a weak D match, TRBD1 (6 bases). The V end lost 5 bases, the J end lost 2 bases, and 15 bases lay between the germline ends. Germline values: CDR1 MNHEY, CDR2 SVGEGT. The CDR3 consists of 15 residues. The CDR3 reads CASSAYRDENYGYTF. CDR3 nucleotides: TGTGCCAGCAGTGCTTACAGGGATGAGAACTATGGCTACACCTTC.

This chain uses TRBV11-1 with TRBJ1-1, with D possibly being TRBD1 (5 bases). Germline V gene sequence: CDR1 SGHAT, CDR2 FQDESV (reference sequence). The CDR3 is made up of 14 amino acids. The germline V and J ends were trimmed by 2 bases and 1 base, with 8 bases remaining between them. CDR3 sequence (DNA): TGTGCCAGCAGCTTATTACAGGCGAACACTGAAGCTTTCTTT. Translated: CASSLLQANTEAFF. Using reference TRBV11-1 and TRBJ1-1 for the parts outside the CDR3, the full variable domain is EAEVAQSPRYKITEKSQAVAFWCDPISGHATLYWYRQILGQGPELLVQFQDESVVDDSQLPKDRFSAERLKGVDSTLKIQPAELGDSAMYLCASSLLQANTEAFFGQGTRLTVV.

In its sample, this clonotype was seen many times. The V call is TRBV28, the J call TRBJ2-3, with D perhaps TRBD1 or TRBD2 (5 bases each). V was trimmed by 6 bases and J by 2 bases, leaving 24 bases between them. There are 18 residues in the CDR3. Germline values: CDR1 MDHEN, CDR2 SYDVKM. The CDR3 bases are TGTGCCAGCAGCCCTCTAATGGGACCCTCCCTGTACACAGATACGCAGTATTTT. Amino acid sequence: CASSPLMGPSLYTDTQYF.

This clonotype occurred a few times. The V and J genes are TRBV20-1 and TRBJ1-6; D is unclear. CDR1 is DFQATT and CDR2 is SNEGSKA in the germline V gene (reference sequence). There are 13 residues in the CDR3. V was shortened by 3 bases and J by 9 bases, with 12 bases between the two germline ends. CDR3 in amino acids: CSASPREGSPLHF. In DNA, the CDR3 is TGCAGTGCTAGTCCCCGGGAGGGTTCACCCCTCCACTTT.

This CDR3 is CASTQRGRNTGELFF. DNA for the CDR3: TGTGCCAGCACCCAGAGAGGGAGAAACACCGGGGAGCTGTTTTTT. The chain has TRBV6-2 or TRBV6-3 and TRBJ2-2; maybe TRBD2 (5 bases). The CDR3 runs to 15 residues. Trimming took off 7 bases at V and 2 bases at J, with 14 bases between the two ends. Germline V gene lookup returns CDR1 MNHEY and CDR2 SVGEGT.

This clonotype was found once. V usage is TRBV2 and J usage is TRBJ2-4, with D tentatively TRBD1 (5 bases). The CDR3 consists of 15 residues. Trimming took off 0 bases at V and 6 bases at J, with 12 bases between the two ends. Germline V lookup: CDR1 SNHLY, CDR2 FYNNEI. Here the CDR3 DNA reads TGTGCCAGCAGTGAAGCCAGCTCCAGGGCAAACATTCAGTACTTC. Translated, it gives CASSEASSRANIQYF.